This T cell receptor (beta chain) was identified in a study of T-cell reconstitution after alpha-beta-depleted transplantation in children. Unique molecular identifiers were incorporated when the TCRbeta library was constructed. TCRdb reanalysed the PCR reads using MiXCR and keeps one entry per CDR3 protein. The sample holds 200,000 to 250,000 distinct CDR3 sequences, 6.5% to 9% seen once. Ten or more counts support this clonotype. The antigen is undetermined. Germline-derived CDR1 and CDR2 are SGHTA and FQGTGA. Unmatched junction bases numbered 4, after V lost 3 bases and J lost 7 bases. The CDR3 spans 13 residues. Study observations and caveats: A year post-transplant, T-cell counts and diversity derived mostly from newly produced T cells.

The material sequenced was PBMCs, mostly from graft donor cells, taken 180 days after TCRalphabeta/CD19-depleted stem cell transplant. This clonotype originated in a male patient under 18 who had a stem cell transplant for acute lymphoblastic leukemia, so the T cells may come from the graft donor. The chain couples TRBV7-3 to TRBJ2-5; 8 positions agree with TRBD1. The CDR3 nucleotides read TGTGCCAGCAGCTTTGGAGACAGGGGGACCCAGTACTTC. Amino acids: CASSFGDRGTQYF. The entire variable domain, with the rest obtained from reference TRBV7-3 and TRBJ2-5, is as follows: GAGVSQTPSNKVTEKGKYVELRCDPISGHTALYWYRQSLGQGPEFLIYFQGTGAADDSGLPNDRFFAVRPEGSVSTLKIQRTERGDSAVYLCASSFGDRGTQYFGPGTRLLVL.